This T cell receptor beta chain was sequenced for a study of tumor-infiltrating lymphocytes in primary liver carcinoma. Findings and limits, study-wide: Tumors had a significantly higher top-250-clone fraction than blood (p = 0.039).

Unsorted bulk tissue, about 20-32 mg of it, served as the source for co-extraction of RNA and DNA. The germline CDR1 and CDR2 sequences are SQVTM and ANQGSEA. CDR3 length: 17 residues. Trimming cost V 7 bases and J 5 bases; bases outside gene matches: 14. The sample holds a few counts of this clonotype. Antigen specificity is unknown. TCR beta cDNA was made from around 520 ng total RNA with a constant-region primer. The TCR beta library was amplified through three nested multiplex PCR rounds in a modified ARM-PCR procedure. Forward primers for TRBV1-TRBV30 and a C-beta reverse primer served the first two PCR rounds, at approximately 10 cycles each. Each CDR3 protein is one row after TCRdb ran MiXCR on the multiplex PCR reads. The sample lists around 54,000 distinct CDR3 sequences; 70% to 75% were seen once.

The V call is TRBV29-1, the J call TRBJ2-2, with 12 bases lining up with TRBD2. Sequencing was performed on liver tumor tissue from sampling region 2. Subset specified: tumor region T2, inferior pole. This TCR came from a man aged 35-49 years with primary liver carcinoma and hepatitis B virus infection. The CDR3 loop is CSALAGGPAAYTGELFF. As DNA, the CDR3 is TGCAGCGCTCTAGCGGGAGGGCCCGCTGCGTATACCGGGGAGCTGTTTTTT.